Shown below are 25 T cell receptor beta chains from a single sample sequenced in a study of T cell changes during pregnancy in multiple sclerosis. Repertoires were generated with immunoSEQ multiplex PCR, while TCRdb's copy carries only in-frame clones and drops some. The repertoire holds some 49,000 clones, with roughly 90% as singletons. The sequences come from CD8+ T cells from peripheral blood mononuclear cells, collected in the second trimester of pregnancy. Receptors were obtained from a female donor with multiple sclerosis, enrolled in a pregnancy study.

The chain employs TRBV19 and TRBJ1-5; possibly TRBD1 for D (5 bases). Trimming shortened V by 6 bases and J by 9 bases, and 18 bases separated the two germline ends. This CDR3 is 14 amino acids long. Germline V CDR1 and CDR2: LNHDA, SQIVND (reference sequence). Here the CDR3 reads CASRIRGEVRPQHF. DNA for the CDR3: TGTGCCAGTAGGATTAGGGGCGAGGTGCGGCCCCAGCATTTT.

This sequence joins TRBV5-3 and TRBJ2-5, with TRBD2 matching over 10 bases. TRBV5-3 belongs to the ORF category, with a function that is uncertain. Trimming removed 1 base from V and 2 bases from J; junction bases left unmatched: 8. There are 17 residues in the CDR3. CDR3 nucleotide sequence: TGTGCCAGAAGCTTGATTCGCAGCGGGGGGGAACAAGAGACCCAGTACTTC. It encodes CARSLIRSGGEQETQYF.

V gene TRBV2 combines with J gene TRBJ1-2; possibly TRBD1 for D (6 bases). The V end was cut by 8 bases, the J end by 8 bases, with 15 bases between. Germline values: CDR1 SNHLY, CDR2 FYNNEI. The CDR3 totals 12 residues. In DNA form, the CDR3 reads TGTGCCAGCCGATCCCAACAGGGAGGCTACACCTTC. Protein product: CASRSQQGGYTF.

This chain uses TRBV25-1 with TRBJ2-7; 9 bases fit TRBD1. The V and J ends lost 1 base and 5 bases, in that order; junction bases with no gene match: 12. The CDR3 runs 17 residues. CDR1 MGHDK and CDR2 SYGVNS come from the germline V gene. The CDR3 loop reads CASSESSGTGYGHEQYF. The DNA of the CDR3 is TGTGCCAGCAGTGAATCCTCTGGGACAGGGTATGGCCACGAGCAGTACTTC.

The gene calls are TRBV6-5 and TRBJ2-2, with a tentative D call TRBD1 (5 bases). V was shortened by 2 bases and J by 2 bases, with 9 bases between the two germline ends. The CDR3 totals 15 residues. Germline CDR1 is MNHEY and CDR2 is SVGAGI. CDR3 in amino acids: CASSYGQGNTGELFF. The CDR3 DNA is TGTGCCAGCAGTTACGGGCAGGGCAACACCGGGGAGCTGTTTTTT.

This clone was seen only once. The J gene is TRBJ2-2, the V gene TRBV10-3; possibly TRBD2 for D (5 bases). This CDR3 comprises 15 residues. Trimming removed 0 bases at V and 3 bases at J, with 8 bases between. CDR1 is ENHRY and CDR2 is SYGVKD in the germline V gene. The DNA for the CDR3 is TGTGCCATCAGTGAGTCGCCCGGGGACACCGGGGAGCTGTTTTTT. The encoded protein is CAISESPGDTGELFF.

This rearrangement joins TRBV19 to TRBJ1-1, with D perhaps TRBD1 (6 bases). Germline loops: CDR1 LNHDA, CDR2 SQIVND (reference sequence). The V end lost 6 bases, the J end lost 3 bases, and 17 bases lay between the germline ends. This CDR3 has 15 residues. CDR3 loop: CASSGGGGTDTEAFF. In DNA, the CDR3 is TGTGCCAGTAGCGGGGGAGGGGGAACGGACACTGAAGCTTTCTTT.

This CDR3 reads CASSYSVDRTNEKLFF. The CDR3 DNA is TGTGCCAGCAGTTACTCGGTGGACAGAACAAATGAAAAACTGTTTTTT. This chain links TRBV6-6 with TRBJ1-4; tentative D call: TRBD1 (6 bases). V lost 0 bases to trimming and J lost 5 bases, with 13 bases between them. Germline values: CDR1 MNHNY, CDR2 SVGAGI (reference sequence). The CDR3 covers 16 residues.

The chain is built from TRBV13 and TRBJ2-7, with TRBD1 identical over 9 bases. The ends lost 3 bases at V and 3 bases at J; junction bases unmatched: 3. In germline, CDR1 is PRHDT, CDR2 FYEKMQ (reference sequence). The CDR3 runs to 14 residues. The CDR3 here is CASSFGTGSYEQYF. The DNA of the CDR3 is TGTGCCAGCAGCTTCGGGACAGGGAGCTACGAGCAGTACTTC. Supplemented by reference TRBV13 and TRBJ2-7, the full variable domain reads AAGVIQSPRHLIKEKRETATLKCYPIPRHDTVYWYQQGPGQDPQFLISFYEKMQSDKGSIPDRFSAQQFSDYHSELNMSSLELGDSALYFCASSFGTGSYEQYFGPGTRLTVT.

CDR3 nucleotide sequence: TGTGCCAGCAGCTTAGGGCAGCGGGGGGGAACAGATACGCAGTATTTT. Its protein product is CASSLGQRGGTDTQYF. The V gene is TRBV7-3, the J gene TRBJ2-3; 10 nucleotides align to TRBD2. The germline V gene has CDR1 SGHTA and CDR2 FQGTGA. The CDR3 consists of 16 residues. J was trimmed by 3 bases and V by 2 bases; bases with no gene match: 5. The entire variable domain, with the rest obtained from reference TRBV7-3 and TRBJ2-3, is as follows: GAGVSQTPSNKVTEKGKYVELRCDPISGHTALYWYRQSLGQGPEFLIYFQGTGAADDSGLPNDRFFAVRPEGSVSTLKIQRTERGDSAVYLCASSLGQRGGTDTQYFGPGTRLTVL.

The V and J genes are TRBV7-6 and TRBJ2-1; TRBD2 aligns across 8 bases. V shed 5 bases, J shed 2 bases, and the junction held 8 bases outside the gene matches. Germline CDR1 and CDR2: SGHVS and FNYEAQ. The CDR3 totals 16 residues. Here the CDR3 DNA reads TGTGCCAGCAGCCCAGAAGCGGGGGACGCCTACAATGAGCAGTTCTTC. It codes for CASSPEAGDAYNEQFF. Supplemented by reference TRBV7-6 and TRBJ2-1, the full variable domain reads GAGVSQSPRYKVTKRGQDVALRCDPISGHVSLYWYRQALGQGPEFLTYFNYEAQQDKSGLPNDRFSAERPEGSISTLTIQRTEQRDSAMYRCASSPEAGDAYNEQFFGPGTRLTVL.

The gene calls are TRBV7-2 and TRBJ2-4; 12 nucleotides match TRBD1. J lost 8 bases, V lost 4 bases, and 18 bases had no gene match. Germline values: CDR1 SGHTA, CDR2 FQGNSA. The CDR3 runs to 19 residues. The CDR3 DNA follows: TGTGCCAGCAGCTCCACCTTTACCGGGACAGGGGGCGGATGGGACATTCAGTACTTC. This codes for CASSSTFTGTGGGWDIQYF. Full variable domain (rest looked up from reference TRBV7-2 and TRBJ2-4): GAGVSQSPSNKVTEKGKDVELRCDPISGHTALYWYRQSLGQGLEFLIYFQGNSAPDKSGLPSDRFSAERTGGSVSTLTIQRTQQEDSAVYLCASSSTFTGTGGGWDIQYFGAGTRLSVL.

The chain has TRBV4-3 and TRBJ1-4; D is possibly TRBD1 (5 bases). Per germline, CDR1 LGHNA and CDR2 YSLEER. There are 14 residues in the CDR3. V shed 1 base and J shed 7 bases, with 10 bases lying between them. CDR3 DNA: TGCGCCAGCAGCCAAGGGCAGGGTAGTGAAAAACTGTTTTTT. It codes for CASSQGQGSEKLFF.

J is TRBJ1-6 and V is TRBV27; the match to TRBD1 covers 11 bases. V shed 5 bases and J 7 bases; nucleotides not matched to a gene: 4. Germline CDR1 reads MNHEY; CDR2 reads SMNVEV (reference sequence). This CDR3 is 15 amino acids long. The CDR3 protein is CASSGDRGLNSPLHF. The CDR3 DNA sequence: TGTGCCAGCAGTGGGGACAGGGGGTTGAATTCACCCCTCCACTTT.

This chain uses TRBV7-2 with TRBJ2-5, with 11 positions matching TRBD2. The CDR3 is made up of 17 amino acids. Germline CDR1 and CDR2: SGHTA and FQGNSA. Trimming removed 1 base from V and 5 bases from J; junction bases left unmatched: 9. The DNA for the CDR3 is TGTGCCAGCAGCTTAGGCTTCCTAGCGGGGGGAGGGGAGACCCAGTACTTC. Residues: CASSLGFLAGGGETQYF.

The chain joins TRBV20-1 to TRBJ1-5; D not certain. V lost 3 bases and J lost 5, with 5 bases in between. The germline gives CDR1 DFQATT, CDR2 SNEGSKA (reference sequence). This CDR3 is built from 11 residues. The CDR3 region is CSASSDQPQHF. CDR3 bases: TGCAGTGCTAGCTCCGATCAGCCCCAGCATTTT.

The V gene is TRBV11-2, the J gene TRBJ2-3, with 9 bases matching TRBD2. This CDR3 is 15 amino acids long. Germline V gene data show CDR1 as SGHAT and CDR2 as FQNNGV. With 9 bases clipped from V and 3 bases from J, the junction kept 10 bases outside the gene matches. CDR3 sequence (DNA): TGTGCCAGTCGGGGGGCTAGCGGGGTTACAGATACGCAGTATTTT. Its protein is CASRGASGVTDTQYF.

The genes are TRBV9 and TRBJ2-2; 10 positions agree with TRBD2. J gave up 1 base and V 3 bases, and 6 bases lay outside the gene matches. Germline loops: CDR1 SGDLS, CDR2 YYNGEE. This CDR3 has 17 residues. CDR3 coding DNA: TGTGCCAGCAGCGACCCACTAGCGGGGAAGAACACCGGGGAGCTGTTTTTT. Amino acids: CASSDPLAGKNTGELFF.

The chain carries TRBV27 and TRBJ1-5, with unresolved D. The CDR3 runs to 12 residues. V lost 5 bases to trimming and J lost 9 bases, with 11 bases between them. CDR1 and CDR2 from the germline V gene are MNHEY and SMNVEV (reference sequence). The CDR3 is CASSEEGGPQHF. Written as DNA, the CDR3 is TGTGCCAGCAGTGAGGAGGGCGGGCCCCAGCATTTT.

The V gene is TRBV19, the J gene TRBJ1-1; no clear D. This CDR3 contains 13 residues. With 5 bases removed from V and 0 bases from J, the gap between germline ends came to 7 bases. In germline, CDR1 is LNHDA, CDR2 SQIVND (reference sequence). The CDR3 DNA follows: TGTGCCAGTAGTGTTGCGTTGAACACTGAAGCTTTCTTT. This codes for CASSVALNTEAFF. The variable domain in full, completed from reference TRBV19 and TRBJ1-1, reads DGGITQSPKYLFRKEGQNVTLSCEQNLNHDAMYWYRQDPGQGLRLIYYSQIVNDFQKGDIAEGYSVSREKKESFPLTVTSAQKNPTAFYLCASSVALNTEAFFGQGTRLTVV.

The CDR3 DNA sequence: TGTGCCAGCAGCCCCGGGGACAGGACACGTAAAGAGACCCAGTACTTC. Amino acids: CASSPGDRTRKETQYF. The chain recombines TRBV11-1 with TRBJ2-5; 8 bases are shared with TRBD1. V was pared by 5 bases and J by 3 bases, with 11 bases of the junction left unmatched. Per the germline V gene, CDR1 is SGHAT and CDR2 is FQDESV (reference sequence). The length of the CDR3 is 16 residues.

The chain joins TRBV29-1 to TRBJ1-2; D unclear. The V end lost 0 bases, the J end lost 2 bases, and 10 bases lay between the germline ends. The V gene's germline CDR1 is SQVTM and CDR2 ANQGSEA. This CDR3 contains 14 residues. CDR3 in amino acids: CSVEDNSGNYGYTF. CDR3 coding DNA: TGCAGCGTTGAAGATAATTCCGGGAACTATGGCTACACCTTC.

The chain recombines TRBV6-1 with TRBJ2-1, with 7 bases lining up with TRBD1. CDR1 and CDR2 from the germline V gene are MNHNS and SASEGT. After removal of 1 base from V and 6 bases from J, the junction contained 12 bases not matched to a gene. The CDR3 covers 17 residues. CDR3 DNA: TGTGCCAGCAGTGAAGGGAAGGGGGCTAACCAGGGCAATGAGCAGTTCTTC. It encodes CASSEGKGANQGNEQFF.

The chain employs TRBV2 and TRBJ2-3; 13 nucleotides align to TRBD2. The CDR3 consists of 18 residues. The V segment lost 7 bases and the J segment 0 bases; nucleotides outside the gene matches: 10. Germline CDR1 reads SNHLY; CDR2 reads FYNNEI. The CDR3 nucleotides are TGTGCCAGCAATGGACTAGCGGGGGTGATTTCTAGCACAGATACGCAGTATTTT. Translation gives CASNGLAGVISSTDTQYF.

The chain couples TRBV9 to TRBJ2-1; TRBD2 is a possible D gene (6 bases). Trimming took off 3 bases at V and 9 bases at J, with 13 bases between the two ends. This CDR3 has 13 amino acids. Germline CDR1 is SGDLS and CDR2 is YYNGEE. The CDR3 protein is CASSGREIGEQFF. The CDR3 DNA follows: TGTGCCAGCAGCGGGAGGGAAATTGGTGAGCAGTTCTTC.